A single sample gave rise to the 18 T cell receptor beta chains below, sequenced in a study of blood T cell repertoires in COVID-19. Measured with immunoSEQ multiplex PCR; TCRdb has only the in-frame clones, and not every one. Of 25,000 to 30,000 clones listed, roughly 87% were seen once; the top ten hold about 17%. Sequences were obtained from peripheral blood. These receptors were collected from a human donor in a cohort sampled during active COVID-19.

The CDR3 region has the DNA TGCAGCGTTTTCACTAGCTTCCAAGAGACCCAGTACTTC. This translates into CSVFTSFQETQYF. The chain links TRBV29-1 to TRBJ2-5; TRBD2 might be the D (6 bases). The length of the CDR3 is 13 residues. Trimming pared 5 bases from V and 1 base from J, leaving 11 bases between. Per germline, CDR1 SQVTM and CDR2 ANQGSEA.

This chain joins TRBV28 and TRBJ1-1, with TRBD1 as a possible D gene (5 bases). The CDR3 has 12 residues. Per the germline V gene, CDR1 is MDHEN and CDR2 is SYDVKM. CDR3: CATWGGNTEAFF. DNA of the CDR3: TGTGCTACTTGGGGGGGGAACACTGAAGCTTTCTTT. Complete variable domain (other parts from reference TRBV28 and TRBJ1-1): DVKVTQSSRYLVKRTGEKVFLECVQDMDHENMFWYRQDPGLGLRLIYFSYDVKMKEKGDIPEGYSVSREKKERFSLILESASTNQTSMYLCATWGGNTEAFFGQGTRLTVV.

V is TRBV6-1 and J is TRBJ2-7; perhaps TRBD1 as D (5 bases). The germline V and J ends were trimmed by 1 base and 2 bases, with 9 bases remaining between them. This CDR3 region has 14 residues. From germline, CDR1 is MNHNS and CDR2 SASEGT. CDR3 protein: CASSEEGPTYEQYF. The CDR3 DNA reads TGTGCCAGCAGTGAAGAGGGGCCCACCTACGAGCAGTACTTC.

The chain carries TRBV5-1 and TRBJ2-3; TRBD2 matches at 11 bases. V shed 2 bases and J 6 bases; nucleotides not matched to a gene: 23. The CDR3 contains 21 residues. The germline gives CDR1 SGHRS, CDR2 YFSETQ. This CDR3 is CASSFRGIGTVGTSGRDTQYF. DNA for the CDR3: TGCGCCAGCAGCTTCAGGGGTATTGGGACAGTGGGGACTAGCGGACGGGATACGCAGTATTTT.

The CDR3 DNA is TGTGCCATCAGTGAGTGGCTAGCGCAGCGTAATGAGCAGTTCTTC. Amino acids: CAISEWLAQRNEQFF. The rearrangement joins TRBV10-3 to TRBJ2-1, with TRBD2 as a possible D gene (6 bases). Per germline, CDR1 ENHRY and CDR2 SYGVKD. CDR3 length: 15 residues. V lost 1 base and J lost 7, with 14 bases in between.

The CDR3 sequence is CASSESPTGNNSPLHF. The CDR3 DNA follows: TGTGCCAGCAGTGAATCCCCGACAGGGAATAATTCACCCCTCCACTTT. This chain connects TRBV6-1 to TRBJ1-6, with TRBD1 matching 7 bases. V shed 2 bases and J 5 bases; nucleotides not matched to a gene: 6. The CDR3 totals 16 residues. The germline V gene encodes CDR1 MNHNS and CDR2 SASEGT.

The V and J genes are TRBV7-9 and TRBJ2-1, with 9 bases lining up with TRBD2. This CDR3 spans 16 amino acids. The junction had 12 bases not matched to a gene; V was cut back by 3 bases and J by 9 bases. The V gene's germline CDR1 is SEHNR and CDR2 FQNEAQ (reference sequence). The CDR3 loop reads CASSFHHSGSRGEQFF. The CDR3 bases are TGTGCCAGCAGCTTCCATCATAGCGGGAGTCGTGGTGAGCAGTTCTTC.

With regard to this clone: Other DNA sequences in the same sample also yield this CDR3. J is TRBJ1-2 and V is TRBV9; unclear D gene. V dropped 0 bases and J dropped 8 bases, with 14 bases sitting between them. This CDR3 region has 14 residues. CDR1 SGDLS and CDR2 YYNGEE come from the germline V gene. CDR3 coding DNA: TGTGCCAGCAGCGTAGGCTCCCTAGCGATAGGCTACACCTTC. It yields the protein CASSVGSLAIGYTF.

By sample share, this clone is medium-sized (0.01 to 0.1%). The V gene is TRBV4-2, the J gene TRBJ2-7; D is ambiguous. This CDR3 contains 12 residues. The V end was cut by 0 bases, the J end by 4 bases, with 4 bases between. Looked up from germline, CDR1 is LGHNA and CDR2 is YNFKEQ. The CDR3 DNA reads as TGTGCCAGCAGCCAAGATCAGTACGAGCAGTACTTC. This encodes CASSQDQYEQYF.

The rearrangement links TRBV29-1 to TRBJ2-5, with 7 nucleotides matching TRBD1. Germline values: CDR1 SQVTM, CDR2 ANQGSEA. The CDR3 length is 13 residues. The trim removed 6 bases at V and 3 bases at J, leaving 7 bases unmatched. As DNA, the CDR3 is TGCAGCGTCACAAATACAGGGGAAGAGACCCAGTACTTC. Translated: CSVTNTGEETQYF.

This clone is a singleton in its sample. The chain joins TRBV7-9 to TRBJ1-2, with D possibly matching TRBD1 (5 bases). The germline CDR1 and CDR2 sequences are SEHNR and FQNEAQ (reference sequence). V lost 5 bases and J lost 6, with 10 bases in between. The CDR3 runs to 12 residues. Here the CDR3 reads CASSRQMDGYTF. CDR3 in DNA: TGTGCCAGCAGCCGACAGATGGATGGCTACACCTTC.

The J gene is TRBJ1-2, the V gene TRBV20-1, with no clear D. The germline V gene encodes CDR1 DFQATT and CDR2 SNEGSKA (reference sequence). The V and J ends lost 3 bases and 8 bases respectively, with 13 bases between them. The CDR3 is made up of 12 amino acids. CDR3 sequence (DNA): TGCAGTGCTAGTAAAGAGGGATACGGCTACACCTTC. Amino acids: CSASKEGYGYTF.

The CDR3 DNA follows: TGTGCCAGCAGCTTTTCGGGGTCCTACGAGCAGTACTTC. This gives the protein CASSFSGSYEQYF. This chain uses TRBV7-6 with TRBJ2-7; tentatively, D is TRBD2 (5 bases). The CDR3 runs to 13 residues. CDR1 is SGHVS, CDR2 FNYEAQ, per germline. The V gene lost 3 bases and the J gene lost 1 base, with 7 bases spanning the gap.

The V gene is TRBV10-3, the J gene TRBJ2-1, with D perhaps matching TRBD1 (6 bases). V lost 2 bases and J 3 bases, leaving 11 bases between the germline ends. The CDR3 sequence is 15 residues long. Per germline, CDR1 ENHRY and CDR2 SYGVKD. The CDR3 here is CAISENQGSYNEQFF. The CDR3 bases are TGTGCCATCAGTGAGAACCAGGGGAGCTACAATGAGCAGTTCTTC.

V is TRBV10-3 and J is TRBJ1-5; TRBD1 agrees at 9 bases. The germline CDR1 and CDR2 sequences are ENHRY and SYGVKD. The junction had 8 bases not matched to a gene; V was cut back by 10 bases and J by 1 base. The CDR3 runs 15 residues. CDR3 region: CATLSGQGSNQPQHF. In nucleotides, the CDR3 is TGTGCCACTCTAAGCGGACAGGGGAGCAATCAGCCCCAGCATTTT.

The chain employs TRBV5-1 and TRBJ2-2; 12 bases match TRBD2. J lost 5 bases, V lost 0 bases, and 2 bases had no gene match. Germline-derived CDR1 and CDR2 are SGHRS and YFSETQ. The CDR3 runs to 16 residues. The CDR3 coding sequence is TGCGCCAGCAGCTTGGGACTAGCGGGGGAGACCGGGGAGCTGTTTTTT. Translation gives CASSLGLAGETGELFF.

The rearrangement links TRBV14 to TRBJ2-5, with 7 bases fitting TRBD2. Germline loops: CDR1 SGHDN, CDR2 FVKESK. The CDR3 runs 13 residues. V lost 0 bases to trimming and J lost 9 bases; unmatched junction nucleotides: 4. The CDR3 nucleotides read TGTGCCAGCAGCCAAGATCTTGGGGGGGCCCAGTACTTC. The encoded protein is CASSQDLGGAQYF.

The V and J genes are TRBV2 and TRBJ2-2; a weak D match, TRBD1 (5 bases). Deletions cut 4 bases from V and 1 base from J, with 10 bases between. Germline loops: CDR1 SNHLY, CDR2 FYNNEI. The CDR3 totals 15 residues. The CDR3 DNA reads TGTGCCAGCAGTGGGGTCGACAGGAACACCGGGGAGCTGTTTTTT. Encoded protein: CASSGVDRNTGELFF. The whole variable domain, remainder taken from reference TRBV2 and TRBJ2-2, is EPEVTQTPSHQVTQMGQEVILRCVPISNHLYFYWYRQILGQKVEFLVSFYNNEISEKSEIFDDQFSVERPDGSNFTLKIRSTKLEDSAMYFCASSGVDRNTGELFFGEGSRLTVL.